This paragraph covers one TCR beta chain sequence. Its specific antigen is unknown. The input lacks base qualities; no much larger clone sits a single base away. The sequencer was an Illumina NovaSeq 6000. TCRalpha and TCRbeta cDNA libraries were built by 5'RACE with constant-segment primers, adding sample barcodes and unique molecular identifiers. Trizol reagent was used to extract RNA from every sample. Libraries were amplified in two PCR steps, with a second sample barcode and Illumina TruSeq adapters added in the second step. Sequencing of the libraries was done on an Illumina NovaSeq, producing 2 x 150 bp paired-end reads. For the original study's pipeline: The reads were demultiplexed and collapsed into UMI-guided consensus sequences using migec v1.2.7. Using mixcr v2.1.11, UMI consensuses were aligned to TRA and TRB V and J templates and then assembled into clonotypes. A clonotype was counted as expanded or contracted only when both edgeR and NoisET called the clonotype significant, with the noise models trained on biological replicates. edgeR calls used a false discovery rate-adjusted p below 0.01 and a log2 fold-change threshold of 1. As an exploratory analysis of dynamics, max-normalized trajectories of the 1000 most abundant clonotypes were examined by PCA with hierarchical clustering. Separately sequenced CD4+ and CD8+ repertoires were used to assign a CD4 or CD8 phenotype to each responding clone. TCRdb reanalyzed the raw reads on its own, using fastp at Q25 for trimming and MiXCR for clone calling, and kept in-frame beta chains. Each entry is one CDR3 protein sequence, shown with its most common DNA and genes. The V and J calls come from TCRdb's annotation, not from the publication. The table for this sample lists about 360,000 distinct CDR3 sequences; about 15% of them were counted only once. The ten largest clones take up about 20% of the sample.

The data derive from a study of T-cell memory formation after mild COVID-19 (dated by TCRdb to about 2021). With regard to the full study: TCR sequence clusters from the two donors were found to be largely donor specific. In two donors, T-cell clones that expanded and contracted after mild COVID-19 were tracked by sequencing TCRalpha and TCRbeta repertoires over time. Two young, previously healthy adult volunteers made up the cohort, one male and one female. Overall study outcomes, separate from this receptor: SARS-CoV-2 specificity was not confirmed for the second-wave clones peaking on day 37. Contracting CD4+ clones appeared mostly in the CM and EM memory subsets, whereas CD8+ clones were enriched in EMRA. The study covered only a couple of mild cases, and larger cohorts including severe cases with pre-infection samples were considered necessary. The detection of some responding clones in pre-infection memory suggests that pre-existing cross-reactive memory T cells joined the SARS-CoV-2 response. From day 15 to 85, contracting clones showed balanced CD4/CD8 phenotypes, whereas a second wave of clones that expanded from day 15 to 37 leaned towards CD4+.

Ficoll-Paque density gradient centrifugation was used to isolate PBMCs. The germline V gene provides CDR1 SGHTA and CDR2 FQGNSA. V and J are trimmed by 5 bases and 7 bases, and the gene matches miss 7 bases of the junction. Taken from cysteine to phenylalanine, the CDR3 has 13 residues. CDR3 DNA only is kept here, 39 bases in frame from base 1. The rearranged chain carries TRBV7-2 and TRBJ1-2; TRBD1 aligns with 7 central bases. The source of this sequence is a man between 18 and 35 years old who had mild COVID-19 (a few samples of this study predate the infection). The sample titles of this study are shuffled in the database, so cell type and time point are left out; the donor was told from shared clones. Sequenced sample: PBMCs or a T cell subset sorted from them (not recorded which). CDR3 region: CASSLGQAFGYTF. Read as DNA, the sequence is TGTGCCAGCAGCCTCGGACAGGCCTTTGGCTACACCTTC.